The sequence of this T cell receptor (beta chain) was determined in a study of T cells in Graves' hyperthyroidism and ophthalmopathy. Looking at the study overall: Peripheral blood collection took place at initial diagnosis, before any treatment.

Germline V gene sequence: CDR1 LGHDT, CDR2 YNNKEL (reference sequence). V was cut by 6 bases and J by 5 bases, with 11 bases left in between. CDR3 length equals 13 residues. Subjects with ophthalmopathy showed a Clinical Activity Score no lower than 3, a NOSPECS grade no lower than 4, and a duration shorter than 3 months. This clonotype has just a few counts. RNA transcripts were the template for amplifying TCR beta CDR3 regions. Initially, a first-round RT-PCR of the TCR CDR3 employed the HTBI primer set. Via MiXCR, TCRdb re-called the multiplex PCR reads, giving one row per CDR3 protein. The sample lists some 300,000 distinct CDR3 sequences, roughly 19% occurring once.

This sequence was found in a man aged 50 to 60 with Graves' ophthalmopathy. The sample was blood. The rearrangement links TRBV3-1 to TRBJ2-1; D is uncertain. CDR3 in DNA: TGTGCCAGCAGGGGCTGGGTGGACAATGAGCAGTTCTTC. It is translated as CASRGWVDNEQFF.